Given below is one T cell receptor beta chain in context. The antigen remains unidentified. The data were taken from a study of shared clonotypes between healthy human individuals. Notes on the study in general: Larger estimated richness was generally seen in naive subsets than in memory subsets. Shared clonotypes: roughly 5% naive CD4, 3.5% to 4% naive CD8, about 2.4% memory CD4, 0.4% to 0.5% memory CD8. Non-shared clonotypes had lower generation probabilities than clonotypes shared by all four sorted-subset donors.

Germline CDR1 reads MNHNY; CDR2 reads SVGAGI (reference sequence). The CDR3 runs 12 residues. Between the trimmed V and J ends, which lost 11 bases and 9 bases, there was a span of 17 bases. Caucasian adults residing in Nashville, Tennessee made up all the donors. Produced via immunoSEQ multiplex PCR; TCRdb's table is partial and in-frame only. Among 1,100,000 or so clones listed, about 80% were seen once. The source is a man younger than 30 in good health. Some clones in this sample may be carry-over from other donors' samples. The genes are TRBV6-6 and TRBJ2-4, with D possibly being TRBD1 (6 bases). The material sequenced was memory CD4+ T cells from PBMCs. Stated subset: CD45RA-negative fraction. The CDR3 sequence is CAGGREGGIQYF. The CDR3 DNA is TGTGCCGGCGGTAGGGAAGGGGGCATTCAGTACTTC.